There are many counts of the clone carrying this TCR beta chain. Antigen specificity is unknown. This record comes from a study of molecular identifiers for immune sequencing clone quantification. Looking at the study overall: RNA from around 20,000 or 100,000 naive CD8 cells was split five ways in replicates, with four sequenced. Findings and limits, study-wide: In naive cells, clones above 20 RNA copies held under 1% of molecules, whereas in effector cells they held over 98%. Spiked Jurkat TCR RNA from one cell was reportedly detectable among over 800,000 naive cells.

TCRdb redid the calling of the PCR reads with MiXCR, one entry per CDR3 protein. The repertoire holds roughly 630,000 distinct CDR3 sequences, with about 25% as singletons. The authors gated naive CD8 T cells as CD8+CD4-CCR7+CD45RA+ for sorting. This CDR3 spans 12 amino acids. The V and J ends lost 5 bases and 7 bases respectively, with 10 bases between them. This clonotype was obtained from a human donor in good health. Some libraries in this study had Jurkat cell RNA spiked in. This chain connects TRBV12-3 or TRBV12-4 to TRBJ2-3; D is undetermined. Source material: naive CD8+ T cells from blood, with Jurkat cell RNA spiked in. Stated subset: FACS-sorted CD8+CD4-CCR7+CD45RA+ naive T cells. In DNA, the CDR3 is TGTGCCAGCAGTGCGGATCAGAATACGCAGTATTTT. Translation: CASSADQNTQYF.